Listed below are T cell receptor beta chains from one sample, sequenced in a study of blood T cell repertoires in COVID-19. Assay used: immunoSEQ multiplex PCR; TCRdb lists only in-frame clones, some missing. The sample consists of hundreds of thousands of clones, more than 70% of them appearing once. Sample: PBMCs or T cells enriched from blood (not recorded which). The receptors originated from a man aged 30 to 45 with acute COVID-19. Both conserved end residues are trimmed from each CDR3.

cdr3_length v_call cdr3_aa
10 TRBV6-7 ATSGGKETQY
10 TRBV10-3 AASGQGYEQY
15 TRBV5-1 ASAKGGSNSGANVLT
13 TRBV5-1 ASSLGTGNTYGYT
11 TRBV7-2 ASTPGTGYGYT
11 TRBV11-1 ASSLGRLREQF
16 TRBV19 ASSIAPKAVNSNQPQH
12 TRBV6-5 ASRSDRDSYEQY
12 TRBV18 ASSPPGQGIGYT
13 TRBV9 ASSAGGDGDYEQY
13 TRBV9 ASTPGGVLNTEAF